Detailed here is one T cell receptor (beta chain). A second about 7 to 12 cycle PCR used barcoded and J-beta primers. TCRdb ran MiXCR on the 5' RACE reads and lists one entry per CDR3 protein. The table lists approximately 1.5 million distinct CDR3 sequences, 34% of them singletons. Trimming took 4 bases from V and 6 from J; bases not matched to a gene: 6. The CDR3 totals 15 residues. The germline V gene has CDR1 SNHLY and CDR2 FYNNEI. This sample was taken from a study of blood T cells in healthy people across ages. In the study overall: Template switching caught about one barcoded beta molecule for each two T cells.

The chain couples TRBV2 to TRBJ1-5; 10 bases align to TRBD1. The source material was blood. This sequence originates from a woman between 25 and 40 years old in good health. The CDR3 is CASSGTGGFVQPQHF. The CDR3 DNA reads as TGTGCCAGCAGTGGGACAGGGGGATTTGTTCAGCCCCAGCATTTT.